Listed here is a single TCR beta chain. There is no known antigen for this receptor. The input lacks base qualities; no much larger clone sits a single base away. The data stem from a study of control samples from healthy donors and cancer patients (dated by TCRdb to 2019 to 2021). Trimming removed 2 bases from V and 5 bases from J, leaving 19 bases between the germline ends. The germline V gene (reference sequence) sets CDR1 to SEHNR and CDR2 to FQNEAQ. From the cysteine through the phenylalanine, the CDR3 covers 16 amino acids. Left in the record is the CDR3 DNA by itself, 48 bases read in frame from the first base. The library relied on the immunoSEQ multiplex PCR assay. In TCRdb, the immuneACCESS table is reduced to in-frame sequences with V and J assigned. These tables do not hold every clone; where another copy was compared, an unresolved V gene accounts for under half, and the others remain unexplained. This sample lists some 150,000 clones; less than 95% were detected once. The top ten clonotypes cover about 7.1% of the sample.

The TCR comes from a man aged 18 to 30 in good health. The specimen was blood. The sequence links TRBV7-9 to TRBJ2-7; the D gene could be TRBD1 or TRBD2, each one agreeing over 5 bases. The DNA is as follows: TGTGCCAGCAGCTTATACCTCGGGGACGTCCCGGACGAGCAGTACTTC. Its amino acids are CASSLYLGDVPDEQYF.